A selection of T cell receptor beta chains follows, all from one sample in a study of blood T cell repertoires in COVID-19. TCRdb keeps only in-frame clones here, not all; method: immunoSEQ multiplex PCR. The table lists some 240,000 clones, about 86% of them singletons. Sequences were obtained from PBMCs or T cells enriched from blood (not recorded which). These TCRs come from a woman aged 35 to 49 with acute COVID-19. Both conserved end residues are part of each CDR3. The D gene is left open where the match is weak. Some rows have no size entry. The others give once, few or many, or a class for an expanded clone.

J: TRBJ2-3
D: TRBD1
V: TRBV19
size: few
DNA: TGTGCCAGTAGCCCCGGGGACAGGGGGTACACAGATACGCAGTATTTT
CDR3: CASSPGDRGYTDTQYF

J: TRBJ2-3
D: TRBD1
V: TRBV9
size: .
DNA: TGTGCCAGCAGCGAGAAGGGGGCGGGCGGAATCACAGATACGCAGTATTTT
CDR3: CASSEKGAGGITDTQYF

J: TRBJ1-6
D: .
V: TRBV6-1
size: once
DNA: TGTGCCAGCAGTGAAGCGGCTCGCGGAGGTCCGTCTCCCCTCCACTTT
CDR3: CASSEAARGGPSPLHF

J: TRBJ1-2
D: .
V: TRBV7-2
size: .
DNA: TGTGCCAGCAGCTTGACAGGTGGTAACTATGGCTACACCTTC
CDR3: CASSLTGGNYGYTF

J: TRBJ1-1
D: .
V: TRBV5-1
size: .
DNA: TGCGCCAGCAACTTGGACAGCTATAACACTGAAGCTTTCTTT
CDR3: CASNLDSYNTEAFF

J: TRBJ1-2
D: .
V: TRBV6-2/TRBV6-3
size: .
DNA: TGTGCCAGCAGTTACTCGGGGAGTCTCTATGGCTACACCTTC
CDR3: CASSYSGSLYGYTF

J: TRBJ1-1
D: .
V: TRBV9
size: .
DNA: TGTGCCAGCAGCGTAGCGGCGGAAACAATGAACACTGAAGCTTTCTTT
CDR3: CASSVAAETMNTEAFF

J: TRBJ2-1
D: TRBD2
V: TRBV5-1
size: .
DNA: TGCGCCAGCAGCGAGGGACTAGCGGACTACAATGAGCAGTTCTTC
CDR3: CASSEGLADYNEQFF

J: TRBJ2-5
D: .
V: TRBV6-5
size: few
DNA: TGTGCCAGCAGGTCGCGAGGGGGAGGGCAAGAGACCCAGTACTTC
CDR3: CASRSRGGGQETQYF

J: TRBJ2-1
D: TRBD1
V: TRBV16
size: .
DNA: TGTGCCAGCAGCCAGCCGGGACAGGGAGGAAATGAGCAGTTCTTC
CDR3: CASSQPGQGGNEQFF

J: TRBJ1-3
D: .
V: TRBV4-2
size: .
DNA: TGTGCCAGCAGCCGCTCTCGGGCGGGCAGCTCTGGAAACACCATATATTTT
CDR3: CASSRSRAGSSGNTIYF

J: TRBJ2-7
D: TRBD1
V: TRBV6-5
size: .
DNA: TGTGCCAGCAGTCCCGGGACAGCCTACTACGAGCAGTACTTC
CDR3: CASSPGTAYYEQYF

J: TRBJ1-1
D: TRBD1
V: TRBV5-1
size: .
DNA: TGCGCCAGCAGCCCCTGGGGCGGGACAGGGGGGGTTACTGAAGCTTTCTTT
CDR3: CASSPWGGTGGVTEAFF

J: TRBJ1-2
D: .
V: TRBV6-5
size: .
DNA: TGTGCCAGCAGTAGATATCGGGACTCTTCCTATGGCTACACCTTC
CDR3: CASSRYRDSSYGYTF

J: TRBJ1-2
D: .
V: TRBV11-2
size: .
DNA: TGTGCCAGCAGACGGCAGGGGAATGAGGATGGCTACACCTTC
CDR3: CASRRQGNEDGYTF

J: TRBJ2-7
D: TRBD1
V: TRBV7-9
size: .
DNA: TGTGCCAGCAGCCGCGGACAGGGCTACGAGCAGTACTTC
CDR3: CASSRGQGYEQYF

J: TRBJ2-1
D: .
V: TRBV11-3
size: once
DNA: TGTGCCAGCAGCTTAGGCACAACTAGGGTTTTAGGTGAGCAGTTCTTC
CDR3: CASSLGTTRVLGEQFF

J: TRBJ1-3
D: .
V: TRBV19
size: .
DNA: TGTGCCAGTAGTACCCCAACAGGGAGCTCTGGAAACACCATATATTTT
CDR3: CASSTPTGSSGNTIYF

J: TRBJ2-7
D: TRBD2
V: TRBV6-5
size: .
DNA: TGTGCCAGCTCGGGACTAGCGATGCACGAGCAGTACTTC
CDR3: CASSGLAMHEQYF

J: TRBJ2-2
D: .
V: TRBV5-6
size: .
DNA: TGTGCCAGCAGCTTGTTACTAGATGCCGGGGAGCTGTTTTTT
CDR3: CASSLLLDAGELFF

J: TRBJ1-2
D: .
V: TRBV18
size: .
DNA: TGTGCCAGCTCACCAGGGGGCGCCGATGGCTACACCTTC
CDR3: CASSPGGADGYTF

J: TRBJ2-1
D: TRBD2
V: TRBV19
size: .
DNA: TGTGCCAGTAGTACCCAGGGACTAGCGGGACTAAATGAGCAGTTCTTC
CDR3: CASSTQGLAGLNEQFF

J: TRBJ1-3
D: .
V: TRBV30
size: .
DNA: TGTGCCTGGAGCCTAACAGGGTCTGGAAACACCATATATTTT
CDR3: CAWSLTGSGNTIYF

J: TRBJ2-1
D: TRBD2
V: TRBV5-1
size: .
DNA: TGCGCCAGCGACTCAACTAGCGGGAGTAATGAGCAGTTCTTC
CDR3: CASDSTSGSNEQFF

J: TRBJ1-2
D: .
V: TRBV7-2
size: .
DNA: TGTGCTTCTCCCAGGGGCTTCCTCCGAGGCTATGGCTACACCTTC
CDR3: CASPRGFLRGYGYTF

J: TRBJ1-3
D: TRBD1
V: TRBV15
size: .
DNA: TGTGCCACCAGCAGGGACAGGGTCGTCGGAAACACCATATATTTT
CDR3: CATSRDRVVGNTIYF

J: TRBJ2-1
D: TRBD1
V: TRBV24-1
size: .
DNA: TGTGCCACCTATTCGGGACAGGGGCCCAATGAGCAGTTCTTC
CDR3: CATYSGQGPNEQFF

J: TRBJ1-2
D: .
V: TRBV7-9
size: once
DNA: TGTGCCAGCAGCCTACAGGGTGATGGCTACACCTTC
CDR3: CASSLQGDGYTF

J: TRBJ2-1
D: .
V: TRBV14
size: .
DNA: TGTGCCAGCAGCCACTACTACCCCCGCGGACTCGACAATGAGCAGTTCTTC
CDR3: CASSHYYPRGLDNEQFF

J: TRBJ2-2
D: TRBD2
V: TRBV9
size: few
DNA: TGTGCCAGCGGATCGGGAGGGGTCACCGGGGAGCTGTTTTTT
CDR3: CASGSGGVTGELFF

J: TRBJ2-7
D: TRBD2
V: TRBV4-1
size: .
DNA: TGCGCCAGCAGCCAAGTCACTAGCGGGAAACTCACCTACGAGCAGTACTTC
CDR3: CASSQVTSGKLTYEQYF

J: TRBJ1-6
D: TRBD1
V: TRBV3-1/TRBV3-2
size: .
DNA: TGTGCCAGCAGCCAGACAGGGTCCGATTCACCCCTCCACTTT
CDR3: CASSQTGSDSPLHF

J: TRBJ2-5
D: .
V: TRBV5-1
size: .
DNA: TGCGCCAGCAGCGTCTCTAGGGAGGAGGAGACCCAGTACTTC
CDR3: CASSVSREEETQYF

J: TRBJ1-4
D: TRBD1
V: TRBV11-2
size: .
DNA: TGTGCCAGCAGCTTAGACCCAGGGGGCCCTAATGAAAAACTGTTTTTT
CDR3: CASSLDPGGPNEKLFF

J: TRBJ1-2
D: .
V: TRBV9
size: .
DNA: TGTGCCAGCAGCCTCCGAAGGGCAGGAGGAGGGGACTATGGCTACACCTTC
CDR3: CASSLRRAGGGDYGYTF

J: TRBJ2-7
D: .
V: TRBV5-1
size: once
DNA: TGCGCCAGCAGCTTCGGGACATCTTCCTACGAGCAGTACTTC
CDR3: CASSFGTSSYEQYF

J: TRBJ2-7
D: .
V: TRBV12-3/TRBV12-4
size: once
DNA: TGTGCCAGCAGTTTTAGCGGCTACGAGCAGTACTTC
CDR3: CASSFSGYEQYF

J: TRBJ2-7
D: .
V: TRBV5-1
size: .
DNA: TGCGCCAGCAGCTTGGGGGTTAGCGTAAGCTCCTACGAGCAGTACTTC
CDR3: CASSLGVSVSSYEQYF

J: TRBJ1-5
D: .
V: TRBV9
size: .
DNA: TGTGCCAGCAGCTCGGGGGGCGTTAATCAGCCCCAGCATTTT
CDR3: CASSSGGVNQPQHF

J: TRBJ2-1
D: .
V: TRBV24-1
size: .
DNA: TGTGCCACCAGTGATCCGCGCTGGAATGAGCAGTTCTTC
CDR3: CATSDPRWNEQFF

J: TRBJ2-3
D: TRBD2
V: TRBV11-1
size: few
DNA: TGTGCCAGCAGCCCCCGGACTAGCGCGCGGACAGATACGCAGTATTTT
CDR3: CASSPRTSARTDTQYF

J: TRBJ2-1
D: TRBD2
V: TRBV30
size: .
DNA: TGTGCCTGGAGTTCGGGACTAGCGGGCCCCTACAATGAGCAGTTCTTC
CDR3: CAWSSGLAGPYNEQFF

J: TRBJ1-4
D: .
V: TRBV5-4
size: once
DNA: TGTGCCAGCAGCACGAACCGGGACTGGAATGAAAAACTGTTTTTT
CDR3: CASSTNRDWNEKLFF

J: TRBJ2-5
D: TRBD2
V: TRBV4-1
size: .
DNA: TGCGCCAGCAGCCGCCGGACTAGCCTCCCTACGTACCAAGAGACCCAGTACTTC
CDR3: CASSRRTSLPTYQETQYF

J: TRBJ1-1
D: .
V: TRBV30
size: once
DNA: TGTGCCTGGGGCCCAGTTAACACTGAAGCTTTCTTT
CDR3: CAWGPVNTEAFF

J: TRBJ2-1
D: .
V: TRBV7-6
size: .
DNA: TGTGCCAGCAGCCTTAGCGGAAACTCCTACAATGAGCAGTTCTTC
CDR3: CASSLSGNSYNEQFF

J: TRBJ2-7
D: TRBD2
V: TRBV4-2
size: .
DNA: TGTGCCAGCAGCCAAGGTACTAGCGGACACTACGAGCAGTACTTC
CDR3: CASSQGTSGHYEQYF

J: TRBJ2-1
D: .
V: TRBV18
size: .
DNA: TGTGCCAGCTCACCCCAGGCGGGGCCATACAATGAGCAGTTCTTC
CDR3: CASSPQAGPYNEQFF

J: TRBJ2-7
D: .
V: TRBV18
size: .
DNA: TGTGCCAGCTCACCCGGTGCCTACGAGCAGTACTTC
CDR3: CASSPGAYEQYF

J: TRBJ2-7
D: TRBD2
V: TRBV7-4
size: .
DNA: TGTGCCAGCAGCTTAGGGCGGGAGAGAGACTACGAGCAGTACTTC
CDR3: CASSLGRERDYEQYF

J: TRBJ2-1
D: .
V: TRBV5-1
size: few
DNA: TGCGCCAGCAGCTTGCTCCTCGGGACACAAAAGAGGAATGAGCAGTTCTTC
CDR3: CASSLLLGTQKRNEQFF

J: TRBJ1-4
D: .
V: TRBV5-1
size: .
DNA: TGCGCCAGCAGCTTCTCGGAGAATGAAAAACTGTTTTTT
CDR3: CASSFSENEKLFF

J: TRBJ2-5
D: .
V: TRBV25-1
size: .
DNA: TGTGCCAGCAGTCACAGGGTCCAAGAGACCCAGTACTTC
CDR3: CASSHRVQETQYF

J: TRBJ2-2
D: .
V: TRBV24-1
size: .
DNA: TGTGCCACCCAATCACAGGGCCGGAACACCGGGGAGCTGTTTTTT
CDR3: CATQSQGRNTGELFF

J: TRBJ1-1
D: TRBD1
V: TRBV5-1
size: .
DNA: TGCGCCAGCAGTCCCGGGACAGCAAACACTGAAGCTTTCTTT
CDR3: CASSPGTANTEAFF

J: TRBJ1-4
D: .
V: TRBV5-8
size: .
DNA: TGTGCCAGCAGCTCCGGGACAAGAGAAAAACTGTTTTTT
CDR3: CASSSGTREKLFF

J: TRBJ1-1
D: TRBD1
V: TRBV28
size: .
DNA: TGTGCCAGCAGTTACGTCAGGGGGATGGTTGGCACTGAAGCTTTCTTT
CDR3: CASSYVRGMVGTEAFF

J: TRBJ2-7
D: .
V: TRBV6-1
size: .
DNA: TGTGCCAGCAGTGAAGGGCCAGCGACGAGCTCCTACGAGCAGTACTTC
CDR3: CASSEGPATSSYEQYF